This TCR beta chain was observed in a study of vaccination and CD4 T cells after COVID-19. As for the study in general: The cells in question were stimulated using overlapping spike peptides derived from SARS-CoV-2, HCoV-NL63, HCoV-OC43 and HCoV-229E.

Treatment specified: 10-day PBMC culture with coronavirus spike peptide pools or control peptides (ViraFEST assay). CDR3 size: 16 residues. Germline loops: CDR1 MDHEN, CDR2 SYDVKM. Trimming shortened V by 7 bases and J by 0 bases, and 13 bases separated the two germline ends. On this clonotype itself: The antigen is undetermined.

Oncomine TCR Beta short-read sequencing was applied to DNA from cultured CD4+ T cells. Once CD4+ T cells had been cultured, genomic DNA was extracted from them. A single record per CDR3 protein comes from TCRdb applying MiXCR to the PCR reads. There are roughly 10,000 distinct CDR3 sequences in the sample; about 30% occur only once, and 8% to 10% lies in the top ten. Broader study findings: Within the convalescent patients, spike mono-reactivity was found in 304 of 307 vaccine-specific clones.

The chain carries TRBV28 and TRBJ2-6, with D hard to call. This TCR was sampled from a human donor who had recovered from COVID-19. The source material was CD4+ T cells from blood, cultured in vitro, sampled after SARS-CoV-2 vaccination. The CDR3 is CASTLVWTSGANVLTF. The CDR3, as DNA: TGTGCCAGCACCCTAGTGTGGACCTCTGGGGCCAACGTCCTGACTTTC.